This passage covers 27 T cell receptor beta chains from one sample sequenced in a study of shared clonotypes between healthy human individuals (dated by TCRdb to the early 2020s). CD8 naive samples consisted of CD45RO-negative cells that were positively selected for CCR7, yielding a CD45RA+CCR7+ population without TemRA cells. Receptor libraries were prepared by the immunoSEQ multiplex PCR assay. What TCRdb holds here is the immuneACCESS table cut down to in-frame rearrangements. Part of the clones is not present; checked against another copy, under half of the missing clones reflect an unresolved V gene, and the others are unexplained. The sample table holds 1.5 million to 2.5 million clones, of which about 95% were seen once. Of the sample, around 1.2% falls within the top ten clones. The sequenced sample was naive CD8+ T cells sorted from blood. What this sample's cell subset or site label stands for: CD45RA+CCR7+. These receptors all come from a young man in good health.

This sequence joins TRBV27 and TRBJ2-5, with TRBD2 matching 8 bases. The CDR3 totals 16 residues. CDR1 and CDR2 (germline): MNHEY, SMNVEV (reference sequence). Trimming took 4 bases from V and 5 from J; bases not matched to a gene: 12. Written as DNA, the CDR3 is TGTGCCAGCAGTTCCCCCCCCGGGGGGGCCGCGGAGACCCAGTACTTC. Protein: CASSSPPGGAAETQYF.

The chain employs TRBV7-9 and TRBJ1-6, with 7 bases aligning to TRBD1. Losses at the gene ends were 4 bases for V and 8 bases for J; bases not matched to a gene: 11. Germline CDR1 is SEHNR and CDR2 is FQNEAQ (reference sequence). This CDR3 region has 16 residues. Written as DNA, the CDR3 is TGTGCCAGCAGCTCCACCATGGGACAGAGTTATTCACCCCTCCACTTT. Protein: CASSSTMGQSYSPLHF.

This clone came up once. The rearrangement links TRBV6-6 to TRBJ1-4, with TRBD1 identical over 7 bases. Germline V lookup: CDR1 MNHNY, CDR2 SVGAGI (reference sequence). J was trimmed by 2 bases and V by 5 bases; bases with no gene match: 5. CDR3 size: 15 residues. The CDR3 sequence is CASSKPGQTNEKLFF. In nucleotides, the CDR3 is TGTGCCAGCAGTAAGCCGGGACAGACTAATGAAAAACTGTTTTTT.

CDR3 protein: CASTERATEAFF. The CDR3 nucleotides are TGTGCCAGCACCGAGAGGGCCACTGAAGCTTTCTTT. The chain links TRBV11-2 to TRBJ1-1; D is ambiguous. Deletions cut 7 bases from V and 4 bases from J, with 10 bases between. The CDR3 runs to 12 residues. Germline values: CDR1 SGHAT, CDR2 FQNNGV.

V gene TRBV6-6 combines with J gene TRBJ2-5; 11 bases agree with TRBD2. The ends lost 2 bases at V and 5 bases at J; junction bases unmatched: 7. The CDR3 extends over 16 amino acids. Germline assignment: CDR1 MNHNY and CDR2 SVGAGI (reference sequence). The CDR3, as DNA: TGTGCCAGCAGTTACGTCCTAGCGGGAGGAGGGGAGACCCAGTACTTC. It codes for CASSYVLAGGGETQYF.

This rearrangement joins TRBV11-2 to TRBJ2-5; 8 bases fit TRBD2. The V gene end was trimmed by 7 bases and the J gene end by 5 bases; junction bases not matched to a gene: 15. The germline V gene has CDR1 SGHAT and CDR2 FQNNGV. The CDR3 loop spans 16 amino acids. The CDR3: CASTPSRGGVGETQYF. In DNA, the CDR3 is TGTGCCAGCACCCCGAGTCGGGGGGGAGTAGGGGAGACCCAGTACTTC.

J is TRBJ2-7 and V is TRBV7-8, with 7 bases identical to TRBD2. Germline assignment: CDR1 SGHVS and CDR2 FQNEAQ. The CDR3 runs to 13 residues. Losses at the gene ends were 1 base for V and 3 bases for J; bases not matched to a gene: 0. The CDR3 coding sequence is TGTGCCAGCAGCTTAGGGGACTACTACGAGCAGTACTTC. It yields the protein CASSLGDYYEQYF.

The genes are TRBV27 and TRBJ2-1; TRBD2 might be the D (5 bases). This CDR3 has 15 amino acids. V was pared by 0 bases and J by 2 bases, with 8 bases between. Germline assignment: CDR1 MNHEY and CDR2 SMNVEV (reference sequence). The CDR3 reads CASSLSAEAYNEQFF. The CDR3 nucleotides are TGTGCCAGCAGTTTATCAGCGGAGGCCTACAATGAGCAGTTCTTC.

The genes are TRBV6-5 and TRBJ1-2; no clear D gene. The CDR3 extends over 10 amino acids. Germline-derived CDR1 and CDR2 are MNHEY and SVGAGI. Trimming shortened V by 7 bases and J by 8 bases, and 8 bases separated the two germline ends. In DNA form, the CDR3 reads TGTGCCAGCAACGCGCAGGGCTACACCTTC. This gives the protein CASNAQGYTF.

Written as DNA, the CDR3 is TGTGCCAGCTCTCTAGGGTTGGACGAGCAGTACTTC. It yields the protein CASSLGLDEQYF. V is TRBV18 and J is TRBJ2-7, with no clear D. Germline CDR1 and CDR2: KGHSH and LQKENI. The CDR3 totals 12 residues. V lost 6 bases to trimming and J lost 5 bases, with 11 bases between them.

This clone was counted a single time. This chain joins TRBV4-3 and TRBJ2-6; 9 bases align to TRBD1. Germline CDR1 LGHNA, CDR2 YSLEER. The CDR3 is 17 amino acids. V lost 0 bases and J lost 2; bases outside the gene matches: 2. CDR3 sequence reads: CASSQDRQGAGANVLTF. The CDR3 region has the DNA TGCGCCAGCAGCCAAGACCGACAGGGGGCTGGGGCCAACGTCCTGACTTTC.

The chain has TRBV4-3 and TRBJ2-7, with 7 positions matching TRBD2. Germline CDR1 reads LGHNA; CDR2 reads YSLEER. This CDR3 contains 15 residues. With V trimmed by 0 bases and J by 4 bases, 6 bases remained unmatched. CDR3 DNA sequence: TGCGCCAGCAGCCAAGATTCGGGACTATTATACGAGCAGTACTTC. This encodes CASSQDSGLLYEQYF.

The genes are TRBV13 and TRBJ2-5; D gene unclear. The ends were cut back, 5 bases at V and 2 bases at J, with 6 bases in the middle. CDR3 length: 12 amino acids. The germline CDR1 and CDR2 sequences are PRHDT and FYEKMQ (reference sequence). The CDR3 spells CASSHVQETQYF. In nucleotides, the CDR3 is TGTGCCAGCAGCCATGTGCAAGAGACCCAGTACTTC. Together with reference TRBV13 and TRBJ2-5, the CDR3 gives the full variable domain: AAGVIQSPRHLIKEKRETATLKCYPIPRHDTVYWYQQGPGQDPQFLISFYEKMQSDKGSIPDRFSAQQFSDYHSELNMSSLELGDSALYFCASSHVQETQYFGPGTRLLVL.

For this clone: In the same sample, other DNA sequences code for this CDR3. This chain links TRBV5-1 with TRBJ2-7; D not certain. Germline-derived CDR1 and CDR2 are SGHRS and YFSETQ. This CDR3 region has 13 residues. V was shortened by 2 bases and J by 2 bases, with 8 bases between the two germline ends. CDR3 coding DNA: TGCGCCAGCAGCTTACAGACCACCTACGAGCAGTACTTC. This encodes CASSLQTTYEQYF.

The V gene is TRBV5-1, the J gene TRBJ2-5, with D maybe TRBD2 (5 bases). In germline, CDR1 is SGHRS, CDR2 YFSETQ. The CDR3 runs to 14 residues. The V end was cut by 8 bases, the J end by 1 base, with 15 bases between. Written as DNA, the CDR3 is TGCGCCAGACCTCCCGGGGAGAGCCAAGAGACCCAGTACTTC. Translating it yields CARPPGESQETQYF.

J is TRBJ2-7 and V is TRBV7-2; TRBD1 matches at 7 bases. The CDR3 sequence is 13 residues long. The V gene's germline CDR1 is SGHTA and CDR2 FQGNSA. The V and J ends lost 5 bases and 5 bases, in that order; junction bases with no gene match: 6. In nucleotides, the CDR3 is TGTGCCAGCAGCACCTACGACAGGGACGAGCAGTACTTC. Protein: CASSTYDRDEQYF.

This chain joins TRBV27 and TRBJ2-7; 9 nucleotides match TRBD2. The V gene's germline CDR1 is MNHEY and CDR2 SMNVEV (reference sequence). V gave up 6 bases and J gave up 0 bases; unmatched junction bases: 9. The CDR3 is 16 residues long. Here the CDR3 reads CASSETASGASYEQYF. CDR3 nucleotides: TGTGCCAGCAGCGAGACTGCTAGCGGGGCCTCCTACGAGCAGTACTTC.

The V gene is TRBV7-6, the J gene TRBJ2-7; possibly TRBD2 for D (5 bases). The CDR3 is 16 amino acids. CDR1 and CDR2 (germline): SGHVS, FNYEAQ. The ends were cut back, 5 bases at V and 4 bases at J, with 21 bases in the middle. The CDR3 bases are TGTGCCAGCAGCCCCGACGGAATAGCGAGTTATTACGAGCAGTACTTC. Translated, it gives CASSPDGIASYYEQYF.

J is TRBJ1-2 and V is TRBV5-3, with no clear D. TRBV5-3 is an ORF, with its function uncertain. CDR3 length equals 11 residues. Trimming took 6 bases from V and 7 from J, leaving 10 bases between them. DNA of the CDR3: TGTGCCAGAACCTGGCGGGTTGGCTACACCTTC. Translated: CARTWRVGYTF.

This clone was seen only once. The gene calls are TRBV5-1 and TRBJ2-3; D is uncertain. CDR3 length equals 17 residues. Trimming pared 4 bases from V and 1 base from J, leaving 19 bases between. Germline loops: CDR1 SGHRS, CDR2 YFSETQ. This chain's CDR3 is CASSDASIYPGTDTQYF. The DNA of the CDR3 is TGCGCCAGCAGCGACGCTAGTATCTATCCTGGCACAGATACGCAGTATTTT.

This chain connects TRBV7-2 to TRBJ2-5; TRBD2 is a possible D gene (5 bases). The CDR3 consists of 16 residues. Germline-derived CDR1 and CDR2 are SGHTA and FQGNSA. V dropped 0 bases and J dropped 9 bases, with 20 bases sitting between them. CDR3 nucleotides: TGTGCCAGCAGCTTAGCCGCCCATTCAGGTGGAGCGGCCCAGTACTTC. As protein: CASSLAAHSGGAAQYF.

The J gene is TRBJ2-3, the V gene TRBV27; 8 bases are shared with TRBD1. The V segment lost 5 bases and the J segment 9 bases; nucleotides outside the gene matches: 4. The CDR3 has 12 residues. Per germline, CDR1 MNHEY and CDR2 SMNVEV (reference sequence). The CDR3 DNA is TGTGCCAGCAGTCCCGGGGACAGGACGCAGTATTTT. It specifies CASSPGDRTQYF.

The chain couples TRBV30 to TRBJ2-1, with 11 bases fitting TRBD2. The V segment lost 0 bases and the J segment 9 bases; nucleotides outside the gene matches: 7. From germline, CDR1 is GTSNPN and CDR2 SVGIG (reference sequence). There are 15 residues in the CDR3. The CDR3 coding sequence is TGTGCCTGGAGTGTGGAACTAGCGGGAGACATTGAGCAGTTCTTC. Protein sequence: CAWSVELAGDIEQFF.

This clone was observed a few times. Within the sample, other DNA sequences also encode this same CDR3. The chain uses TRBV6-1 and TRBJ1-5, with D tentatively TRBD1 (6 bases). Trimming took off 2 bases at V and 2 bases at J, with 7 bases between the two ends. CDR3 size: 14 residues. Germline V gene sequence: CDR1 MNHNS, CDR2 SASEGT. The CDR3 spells CASSERGGNQPQHF. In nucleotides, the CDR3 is TGTGCCAGCAGTGAAAGGGGGGGCAATCAGCCCCAGCATTTT.

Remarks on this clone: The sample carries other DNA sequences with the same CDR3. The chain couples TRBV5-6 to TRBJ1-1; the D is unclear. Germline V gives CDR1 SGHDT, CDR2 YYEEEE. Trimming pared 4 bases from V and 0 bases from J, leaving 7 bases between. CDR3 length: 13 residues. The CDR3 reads CASSQGLNTEAFF. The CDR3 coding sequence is TGTGCCAGCAGCCAAGGGCTGAACACTGAAGCTTTCTTT.

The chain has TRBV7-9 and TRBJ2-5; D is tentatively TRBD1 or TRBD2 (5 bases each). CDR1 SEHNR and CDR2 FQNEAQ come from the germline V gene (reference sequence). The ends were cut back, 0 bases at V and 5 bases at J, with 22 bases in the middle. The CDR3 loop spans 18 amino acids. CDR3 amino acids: CASSLAVWGNKGRETQYF. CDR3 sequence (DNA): TGTGCCAGCAGCTTAGCGGTGTGGGGGAATAAGGGTCGGGAGACCCAGTACTTC.

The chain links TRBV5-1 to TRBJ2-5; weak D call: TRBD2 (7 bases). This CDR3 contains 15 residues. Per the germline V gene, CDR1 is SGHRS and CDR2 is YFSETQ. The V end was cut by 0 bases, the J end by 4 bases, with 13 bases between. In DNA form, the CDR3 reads TGCGCCAGCAGCTTGGCCGGGGGGCTCGGAGAGACCCAGTACTTC. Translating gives CASSLAGGLGETQYF. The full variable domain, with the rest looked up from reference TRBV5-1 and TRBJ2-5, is KAGVTQTPRYLIKTRGQQVTLSCSPISGHRSVSWYQQTPGQGLQFLFEYFSETQRNKGNFPGRFSGRQFSNSRSEMNVSTLELGDSALYLCASSLAGGLGETQYFGPGTRLLVL.